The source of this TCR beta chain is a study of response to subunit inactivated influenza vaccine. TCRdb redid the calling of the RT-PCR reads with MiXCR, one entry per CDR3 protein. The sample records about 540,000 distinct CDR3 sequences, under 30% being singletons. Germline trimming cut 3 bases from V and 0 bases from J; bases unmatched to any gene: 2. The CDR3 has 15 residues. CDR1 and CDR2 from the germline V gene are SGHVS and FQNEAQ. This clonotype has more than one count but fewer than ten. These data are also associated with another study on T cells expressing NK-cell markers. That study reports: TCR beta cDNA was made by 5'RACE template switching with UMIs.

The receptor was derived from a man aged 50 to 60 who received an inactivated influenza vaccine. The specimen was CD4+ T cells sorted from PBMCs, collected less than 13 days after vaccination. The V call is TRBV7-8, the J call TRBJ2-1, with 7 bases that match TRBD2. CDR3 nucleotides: TGTGCCAGCAGCTTCGGGAGGAACTCCTACAATGAGCAGTTCTTC. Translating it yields CASSFGRNSYNEQFF.